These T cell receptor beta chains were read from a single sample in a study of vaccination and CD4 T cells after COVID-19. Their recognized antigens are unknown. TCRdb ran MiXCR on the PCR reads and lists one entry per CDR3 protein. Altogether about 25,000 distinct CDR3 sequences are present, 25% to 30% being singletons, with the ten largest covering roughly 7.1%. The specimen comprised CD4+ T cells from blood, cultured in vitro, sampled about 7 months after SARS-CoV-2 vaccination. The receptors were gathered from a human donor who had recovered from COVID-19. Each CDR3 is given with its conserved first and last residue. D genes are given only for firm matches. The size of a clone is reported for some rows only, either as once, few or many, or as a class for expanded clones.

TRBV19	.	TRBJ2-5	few	TGTGCCAGTAGTATCCAGGGTGGGTCTGAGACCCAGTACTTC	CASSIQGGSETQYF
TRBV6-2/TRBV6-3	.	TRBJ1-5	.	TGTGCCAGCAGTTACTCGGGATACCGCAATCAGCCCCAGCATTTT	CASSYSGYRNQPQHF
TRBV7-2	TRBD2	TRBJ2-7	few	TGTGCCAGCAGCTTAGTGGCGGGAGGGAAGAGCGCCTACGAGCAGTACTTC	CASSLVAGGKSAYEQYF
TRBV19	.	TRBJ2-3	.	TGTGCCAGTAGTACACAGAGCACAGATACGCAGTATTTT	CASSTQSTDTQYF
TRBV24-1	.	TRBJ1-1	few	TGTGCCACCAGTGACTCCGGGGGGGTTGGGGCTGAAGCTTTCTTT	CATSDSGGVGAEAFF
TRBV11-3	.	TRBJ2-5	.	TGTGCCAGCAGCTTAGGGGTCGCGGGACAAGAGACCCAGTACTTC	CASSLGVAGQETQYF
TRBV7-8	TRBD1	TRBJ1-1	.	TGTGCCAGCAGCTTCAGGACAGGGACGGGCACTGAAGCTTTCTTT	CASSFRTGTGTEAFF
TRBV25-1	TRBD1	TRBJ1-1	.	TGTGCCAGCAGTGACCGCCCCAGTTGGGAAGGGGGCGGTCGGGGGATGGACACTGAAGCTTTCTTT	CASSDRPSWEGGGRGMDTEAFF
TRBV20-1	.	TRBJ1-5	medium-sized	TGCAGTGCTAGAGATAAAGCCAGTCAGCCCCAGCATTTT	CSARDKASQPQHF
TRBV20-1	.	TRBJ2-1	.	TGCAGTGCTATAGGGATGGGCAGGACATCCTACAATGAGCAGTTCTTC	CSAIGMGRTSYNEQFF
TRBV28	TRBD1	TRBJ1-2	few	TGTGCCAGCAGCCGAAGGGACAGGCCCTTCTATGGCTACACCTTC	CASSRRDRPFYGYTF
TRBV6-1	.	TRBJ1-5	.	TGTGCCAGCTCCCCCGATTTCAATCAGCCCCAGCATTTT	CASSPDFNQPQHF
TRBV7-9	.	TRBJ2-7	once	TGTGCCAGCAGCTTAGTGTCCCAAGGTGGTGAGCAGTACTTC	CASSLVSQGGEQYF
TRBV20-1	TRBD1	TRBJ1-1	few	TGCAGTGGGACACAGGGGGCTGAGGAAGCTTTCTTT	CSGTQGAEEAFF
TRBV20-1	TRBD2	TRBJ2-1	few	TGCAGTGCCCCAAGGACTAGCGGGAGGCTTAGCTCCTACAATGAGCAGTTCTTC	CSAPRTSGRLSSYNEQFF
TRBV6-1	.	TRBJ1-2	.	TGTGCCAGCAGTGAGTTATCCCGGCTTCTTAACTATGGCTACACCTTC	CASSELSRLLNYGYTF
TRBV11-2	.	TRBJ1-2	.	TGTGCCAGCAGCTCCCCCCGACACCGCTATGGCTACACCTTC	CASSSPRHRYGYTF
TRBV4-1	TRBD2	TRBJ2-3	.	TGCGCCAGCAGCCAGTCTACCGGGACTAGCGGGAGGTTGACAGATACGCAGTATTTT	CASSQSTGTSGRLTDTQYF
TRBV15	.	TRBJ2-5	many	TGTGCCACCAGGATGAGGCAGGGAGGCGAGACCCAGTACTTC	CATRMRQGGETQYF
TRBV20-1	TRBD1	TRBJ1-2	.	TGCAGTGCTAGAGATCCGGTGAAGGGGGCGGATGGCTACACCTTC	CSARDPVKGADGYTF
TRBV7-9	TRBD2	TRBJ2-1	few	TGTGCCAGCAGCTTGGCGTTAGCGGGAGTGGATGAGCAGTTCTTC	CASSLALAGVDEQFF
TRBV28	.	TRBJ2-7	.	TGTGCCAGCAAGAATTTACGGACTGGTTACGAGCAGTACTTC	CASKNLRTGYEQYF
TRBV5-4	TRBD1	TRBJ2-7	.	TGTGCCAGCACCACAGACAGGGTAGACGAGCAGTACTTC	CASTTDRVDEQYF
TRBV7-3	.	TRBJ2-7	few	TGTGCCAGCAGCTTATATGGGGTCGTCGGATACGAGCAGTACTTC	CASSLYGVVGYEQYF
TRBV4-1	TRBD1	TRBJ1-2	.	TGCGCCAGCAGCCAGTCGGGACGGGACAGGGTCTATGGCTACACCTTC	CASSQSGRDRVYGYTF
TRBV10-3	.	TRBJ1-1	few	TGTGCCATCAGTGAGTGGGGACTCGAGAACACTGAAGCTTTCTTT	CAISEWGLENTEAFF
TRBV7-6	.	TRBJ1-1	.	TGTGCCAGCAGCTTATGGCAGCACACTGAAGCTTTCTTT	CASSLWQHTEAFF
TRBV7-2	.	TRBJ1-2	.	TGTGCCAGCAGCTTCTCAGTACAGGGTGCGAGGGATGGCTACACCTTC	CASSFSVQGARDGYTF
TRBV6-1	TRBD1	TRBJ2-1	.	TGTGCCAGCAGGTCCGGGACAGGGATTAGGGGCTACAATGAGCAGTTCTTC	CASRSGTGIRGYNEQFF
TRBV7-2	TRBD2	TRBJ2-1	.	TGTGCCAGCAGCCCTTGGACTAGCGGGAGAAGGTCCGGAGCTAGGTCCTACAATGAGCAGTTCTTC	CASSPWTSGRRSGARSYNEQFF
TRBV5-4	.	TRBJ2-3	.	TGTGCCAGCAGGGGAGGGGGGGGTACGCAGTATTTT	CASRGGGGTQYF
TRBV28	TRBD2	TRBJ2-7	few	TGTGCCAGCAGTCCCCCAGCGGGAGGGATCTACGAGCAGTACTTC	CASSPPAGGIYEQYF
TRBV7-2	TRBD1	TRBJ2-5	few	TGTGCCAGCAGGTTGTTGGGACAGGGGGGAGAGACCCAGTACTTC	CASRLLGQGGETQYF
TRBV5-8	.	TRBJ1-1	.	TGTGCCAGCAGCTTACACAGAACTATAAACACTGAAGCTTTCTTT	CASSLHRTINTEAFF
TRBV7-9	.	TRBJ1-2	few	TGTGCCAGCAGCCCAATAGGGAGCGGGCAGGATTATGGCTACACCTTC	CASSPIGSGQDYGYTF
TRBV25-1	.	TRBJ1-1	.	TGTGCCAGCAGGGGACAGAACACTGAAGCTTTCTTT	CASRGQNTEAFF
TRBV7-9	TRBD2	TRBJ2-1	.	TGTGCCAGCAGCCCACGACTAGCGGGGGCCAATGAGCAGTTCTTC	CASSPRLAGANEQFF
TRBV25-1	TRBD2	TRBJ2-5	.	TGTGCCAGCCAGCAGGGAGGGTGGGTAGAGACCCAGTACTTC	CASQQGGWVETQYF
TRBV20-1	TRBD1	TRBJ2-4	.	TGCAGTGCTCCCACAGGGGCCGCTCGGGCCAAAAACATTCAGTACTTC	CSAPTGAARAKNIQYF
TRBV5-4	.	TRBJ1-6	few	TGTGCCAGCAGCTTGGATCCGGACTCTTCACCCCTCCACTTT	CASSLDPDSSPLHF
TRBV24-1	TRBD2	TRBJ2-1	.	TGTGCCACCAGTGACTTAAGGACTAGCGGGACGTATGAGCAGTTCTTC	CATSDLRTSGTYEQFF
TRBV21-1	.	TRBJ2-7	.	TGTGCCAGCAGCAAAGCTCCTCTACTAGCGGGAGTTGTAGAGCAGTACTTC	CASSKAPLLAGVVEQYF
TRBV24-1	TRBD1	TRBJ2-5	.	TGTGCCACCAGTGATTATGGACAGGGAGAGACCCAGTACTTC	CATSDYGQGETQYF
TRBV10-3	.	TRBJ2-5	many	TGTGCCATCAGGGGCGACCGGGGGACCCAAGAGACCCAGTACTTC	CAIRGDRGTQETQYF